The 19 T cell receptor beta chains below were found in one sample sequenced in a study of blood T cell repertoires in COVID-19. The table came from immunoSEQ multiplex PCR; TCRdb's copy has only in-frame clones and leaves some out. The table has about 59,000 clones, more than 60% seen once; the top ten hold about 10%. What was sequenced was peripheral blood. These receptors came from a human donor in a cohort sampled during active COVID-19.

The chain recombines TRBV24-1 with TRBJ2-7, with D hard to call. From germline, CDR1 is KGHDR and CDR2 SFDVKD. CDR3 length equals 15 residues. V was shortened by 5 bases and J by 3 bases, with 16 bases between the two germline ends. The CDR3 sequence: CATSATTPLGYEQYF. The CDR3 bases are TGTGCCACCAGTGCCACAACCCCCCTTGGCTACGAGCAGTACTTC.

V usage is TRBV28 and J usage is TRBJ1-2; TRBD1 matches 10 bases. J gave up 2 bases and V 10 bases, and 10 bases lay outside the gene matches. The germline V gene has CDR1 MDHEN and CDR2 SYDVKM. The CDR3 runs to 15 residues. CDR3 in amino acids: CATRDRGRSNYGYTF. The CDR3 coding sequence is TGTGCCACCCGGGACAGGGGAAGATCAAACTATGGCTACACCTTC.

This chain links TRBV5-5 with TRBJ2-5; 9 bases map to TRBD2. The germline CDR1 and CDR2 sequences are SGHKS and YYEKEE (reference sequence). Trimming took 2 bases from V and 4 from J; bases not matched to a gene: 6. The length of the CDR3 is 15 residues. The CDR3 DNA is TGTGCCAGCAGCTTCGTAGCGGGAGAAGGAGAGACCCAGTACTTC. As protein: CASSFVAGEGETQYF.

Only one count was recorded for this clone. This chain joins TRBV6-4 and TRBJ2-1; 7 bases fit TRBD2. V trimming: 1 base; J trimming: 0 bases; junction bases outside the gene matches: 0. CDR3 length: 15 amino acids. Germline CDR1 MRHNA, CDR2 SNTAGT. CDR3 coding DNA: TGTGCCAGCAGTGACTTAGCGGGCTCCTACAATGAGCAGTTCTTC. Amino acid sequence: CASSDLAGSYNEQFF.

This chain uses TRBV29-1 with TRBJ1-1; 8 bases are a match to TRBD1. This CDR3 is built from 15 residues. Germline V gene data show CDR1 as SQVTM and CDR2 as ANQGSEA. This CDR3 reads CSSRQGSLAGGEAFF. The DNA of the CDR3 is TGCAGTTCCAGACAGGGGAGCCTAGCAGGAGGTGAAGCTTTCTTT.

The chain has TRBV20-1 and TRBJ1-4, with D uncertain. The germline V gene has CDR1 DFQATT and CDR2 SNEGSKA (reference sequence). CDR3 length: 10 residues. Trimming took off 5 bases at V and 8 bases at J, with 6 bases between the two ends. This CDR3 reads CSASGEKLFF. The CDR3 nucleotides read TGCAGTGCTTCAGGCGAAAAACTGTTTTTT.

The chain employs TRBV2 and TRBJ2-7, with 10 bases identical to TRBD2. J gave up 2 bases and V 6 bases, and 4 bases lay outside the gene matches. This CDR3 is built from 14 residues. Germline loops: CDR1 SNHLY, CDR2 FYNNEI. The CDR3 DNA sequence: TGTGCCAGCAGCAGGACTAGCGGTACCTACGAGCAGTACTTC. Translated, it gives CASSRTSGTYEQYF.

This clone was detected only once. The genes are TRBV7-9 and TRBJ2-2; no reliable D call. Germline V gives CDR1 SEHNR, CDR2 FQNEAQ (reference sequence). The CDR3 is made up of 13 amino acids. Trimming removed 5 bases at V and 1 base at J, with 5 bases between. Here the CDR3 reads CASSGQNTGELFF. The CDR3 DNA sequence: TGTGCCAGCAGCGGGCAGAACACCGGGGAGCTGTTTTTT. Filled out from reference TRBV7-9 and TRBJ2-2, the complete variable domain reads DTGVSQNPRHKITKRGQNVTFRCDPISEHNRLYWYRQTLGQGPEFLTYFQNEAQLEKSRLLSDRFSAERPKGSFSTLEIQRTEQGDSAMYLCASSGQNTGELFFGEGSRLTVL.

The V gene is TRBV27, the J gene TRBJ2-3; 10 bases line up with TRBD2. This CDR3 has 16 residues. V dropped 5 bases and J dropped 6; count of bases not matched to a gene: 11. Germline V gives CDR1 MNHEY, CDR2 SMNVEV (reference sequence). For the CDR3, the DNA is TGTGCCAGCAGTATCTGGACTAGCGGCCCCAAGGATACGCAGTATTTT. This translates into CASSIWTSGPKDTQYF.

The CDR3 spells CASSFSAVDNSPLHF. The CDR3 DNA is TGTGCCAGCAGCTTCTCGGCGGTAGATAATTCACCCCTCCACTTT. V gene TRBV7-8 combines with J gene TRBJ1-6; D gene unclear. This CDR3 is built from 15 residues. Trimming stripped 3 bases from V and 5 bases from J, with 11 bases between. The germline V gene encodes CDR1 SGHVS and CDR2 FQNEAQ.

J is TRBJ2-7 and V is TRBV5-6, with TRBD1 as a possible D gene (6 bases). The CDR3 extends over 12 amino acids. Germline values: CDR1 SGHDT, CDR2 YYEEEE. The ends were cut back, 2 bases at V and 6 bases at J, with 9 bases in the middle. The CDR3 is CASSLTGTEQYF. The CDR3 DNA reads as TGTGCCAGCAGCTTAACAGGGACCGAGCAGTACTTC.

The chain has TRBV30 and TRBJ2-7; perhaps TRBD2 as D (5 bases). Germline CDR1 GTSNPN, CDR2 SVGIG (reference sequence). V lost 0 bases, J lost 8 bases, and 11 bases lay in between. CDR3 length: 12 residues. The CDR3 nucleotides are TGTGCCTGGAGTGTAGGACTGGCCCAGCAGTACTTC. Its translation is CAWSVGLAQQYF.

The rearrangement joins TRBV7-3 to TRBJ2-7; 8 positions match TRBD1. The CDR3 consists of 15 residues. V gave up 4 bases and J gave up 3 bases; unmatched junction bases: 8. The germline gives CDR1 SGHTA, CDR2 FQGTGA. The CDR3 DNA is TGTGCCAGCAGCTACGCCGGACAGGGCCGCTACGAGCAGTACTTC. It codes for CASSYAGQGRYEQYF.

The genes are TRBV3-1 (or the pseudogene TRBV3-2) and TRBJ2-3; the D is unclear. The CDR3 sequence is 17 residues long. Trimming pared 0 bases from V and 2 bases from J, leaving 15 bases between. The germline V gene has CDR1 LGHDT and CDR2 YNNKEL (reference sequence). In DNA, the CDR3 is TGTGCCAGCAGCCAAGATAGAGGTCCACTCCCCACAGATACGCAGTATTTT. The encoded protein is CASSQDRGPLPTDTQYF.

The rearrangement joins TRBV18 to TRBJ1-2; no clear D. Germline CDR1 is KGHSH and CDR2 is LQKENI. Trimming pared 3 bases from V and 0 bases from J, leaving 14 bases between. The CDR3 sequence is 16 residues long. The CDR3 bases are TGTGCCAGCTCACCTGCCGGTCCGGGTACTAACTATGGCTACACCTTC. Encoded protein: CASSPAGPGTNYGYTF.

The chain couples TRBV28 to TRBJ1-6; D is unresolved. This CDR3 has 15 residues. V shed 5 bases and J shed 0 bases, with 8 bases lying between them. From germline, CDR1 is MDHEN and CDR2 SYDVKM. CDR3 amino acids: CASSTIISYNSPLHF. CDR3 nucleotide sequence: TGTGCCAGCAGTACAATAATCTCCTATAATTCACCCCTCCACTTT.

By its share, this clone is medium-sized (0.01 to 0.1%). V and J are TRBV19 and TRBJ2-7, with 11 bases identical to TRBD2. The trim removed 5 bases at V and 6 bases at J, leaving 6 bases unmatched. CDR1 and CDR2 from the germline V gene are LNHDA and SQIVND (reference sequence). The CDR3 sequence is 14 residues long. The CDR3 loop is CASSLLAGGSEQYF. CDR3 coding DNA: TGTGCCAGTAGTCTTCTAGCGGGAGGAAGCGAGCAGTACTTC.

V and J are TRBV19 and TRBJ2-1; 8 bases align to TRBD2. This CDR3 contains 15 residues. V dropped 5 bases and J dropped 1; count of bases not matched to a gene: 4. Per germline, CDR1 LNHDA and CDR2 SQIVND (reference sequence). CDR3 residues: CASSPLAGSYNEQFF. The CDR3 DNA follows: TGTGCCAGTAGTCCCTTAGCGGGATCCTACAATGAGCAGTTCTTC.

The V and J genes are TRBV30 and TRBJ2-1; weak D call: TRBD2 (6 bases). The CDR3 contains 15 residues. CDR1 is GTSNPN, CDR2 SVGIG, per germline (reference sequence). V was clipped by 4 bases and J by 3 bases, with 16 bases between them. CDR3: CAWKGTGVVYNEQFF. CDR3 nucleotide sequence: TGTGCCTGGAAGGGTACGGGGGTGGTCTACAATGAGCAGTTCTTC.